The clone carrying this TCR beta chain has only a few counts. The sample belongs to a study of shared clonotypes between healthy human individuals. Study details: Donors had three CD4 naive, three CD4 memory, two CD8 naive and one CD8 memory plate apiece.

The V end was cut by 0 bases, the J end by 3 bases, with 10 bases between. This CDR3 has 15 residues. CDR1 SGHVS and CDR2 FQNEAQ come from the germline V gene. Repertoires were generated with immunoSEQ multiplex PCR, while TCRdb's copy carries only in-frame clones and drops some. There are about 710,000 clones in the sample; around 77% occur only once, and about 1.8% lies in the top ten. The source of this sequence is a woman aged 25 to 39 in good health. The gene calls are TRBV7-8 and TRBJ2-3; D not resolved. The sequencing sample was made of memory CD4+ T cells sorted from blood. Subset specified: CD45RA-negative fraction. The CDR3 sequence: CASSLALARTDTQYF. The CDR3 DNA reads TGTGCCAGCAGCTTAGCGCTGGCTAGGACAGATACGCAGTATTTT.